The sample holds many counts of the clone carrying this T cell receptor (beta chain). The sample comes from a study of neurological immune-mediated disorders. TCRdb re-called the 5' RACE reads through MiXCR, storing one row per CDR3 protein. The sample includes around 28,000 distinct CDR3 sequences, 6.6% seen only once; the top ten take about 9%. The CDR3 spans 18 residues. V shed 2 bases, J shed 4 bases, and the junction held 11 bases outside the gene matches. Germline V gene sequence: CDR1 MGHDK, CDR2 SYGVNS. The genes are TRBV25-1 and TRBJ2-6, with 7 positions matching TRBD1. This TCR was sampled from a woman in her 50s in good health. Input material: PBMCs. The CDR3 sequence is CASSEIGQAVGGANVLTF. The CDR3 DNA sequence: TGTGCCAGCAGTGAAATCGGACAGGCCGTAGGAGGGGCCAACGTCCTGACTTTC.